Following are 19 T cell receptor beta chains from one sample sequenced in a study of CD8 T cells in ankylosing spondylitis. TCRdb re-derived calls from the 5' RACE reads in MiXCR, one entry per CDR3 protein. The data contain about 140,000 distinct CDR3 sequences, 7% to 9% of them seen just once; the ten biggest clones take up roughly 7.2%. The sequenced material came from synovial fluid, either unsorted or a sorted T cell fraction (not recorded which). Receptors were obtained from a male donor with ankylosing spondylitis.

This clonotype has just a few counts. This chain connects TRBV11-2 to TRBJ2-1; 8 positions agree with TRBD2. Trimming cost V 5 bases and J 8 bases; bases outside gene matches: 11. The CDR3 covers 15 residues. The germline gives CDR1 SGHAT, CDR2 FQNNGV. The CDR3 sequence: CASSPLAGGWDEQFF. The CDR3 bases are TGTGCCAGCAGCCCTCTTGCGGGAGGATGGGATGAGCAGTTCTTC. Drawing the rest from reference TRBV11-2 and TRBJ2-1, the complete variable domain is EAGVAQSPRYKIIEKRQSVAFWCNPISGHATLYWYQQILGQGPKLLIQFQNNGVVDDSQLPKDRFSAERLKGVDSTLKIQPAKLEDSAVYLCASSPLAGGWDEQFFGPGTRLTVL.

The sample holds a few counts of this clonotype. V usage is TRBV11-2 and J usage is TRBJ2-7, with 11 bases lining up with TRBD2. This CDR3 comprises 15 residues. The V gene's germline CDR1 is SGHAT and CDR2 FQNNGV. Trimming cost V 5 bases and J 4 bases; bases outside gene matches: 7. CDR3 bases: TGTGCCAGCAGCGCTAGAGGGACTAGCGGATACGAGCAGTACTTC. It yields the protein CASSARGTSGYEQYF.

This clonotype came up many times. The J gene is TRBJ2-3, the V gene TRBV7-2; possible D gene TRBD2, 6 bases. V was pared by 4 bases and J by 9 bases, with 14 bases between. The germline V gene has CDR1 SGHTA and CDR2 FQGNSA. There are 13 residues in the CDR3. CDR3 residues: CASSSTPAGTQYF. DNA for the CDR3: TGTGCCAGCAGCTCAACCCCCGCGGGGACGCAGTATTTT.

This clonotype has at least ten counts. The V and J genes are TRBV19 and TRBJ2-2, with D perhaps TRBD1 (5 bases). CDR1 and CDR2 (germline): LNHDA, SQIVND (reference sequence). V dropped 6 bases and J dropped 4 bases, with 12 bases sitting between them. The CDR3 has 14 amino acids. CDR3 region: CASSADRITGELFF. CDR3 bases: TGTGCCAGTAGCGCCGACAGAATCACCGGGGAGCTGTTTTTT.

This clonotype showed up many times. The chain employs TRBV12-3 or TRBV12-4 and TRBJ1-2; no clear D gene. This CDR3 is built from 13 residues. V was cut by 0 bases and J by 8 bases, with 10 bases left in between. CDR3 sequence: CASSLAWQTGYTF. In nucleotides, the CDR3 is TGTGCCAGCAGTTTAGCGTGGCAGACGGGCTACACCTTC.

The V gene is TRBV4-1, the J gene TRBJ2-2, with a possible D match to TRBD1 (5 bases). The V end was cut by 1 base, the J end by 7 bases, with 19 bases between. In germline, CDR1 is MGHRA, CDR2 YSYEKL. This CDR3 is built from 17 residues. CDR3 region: CASSQVVGRAVIGELFF. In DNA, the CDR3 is TGCGCCAGCAGCCAAGTGGTGGGCAGGGCGGTTATCGGGGAGCTGTTTTTT.

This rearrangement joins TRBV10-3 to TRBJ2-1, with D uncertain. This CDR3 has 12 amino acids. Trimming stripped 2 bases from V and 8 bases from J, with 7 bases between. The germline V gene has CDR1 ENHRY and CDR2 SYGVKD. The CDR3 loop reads CAISEGLDEQFF. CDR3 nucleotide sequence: TGTGCCATCAGTGAGGGTTTGGATGAGCAGTTCTTC.

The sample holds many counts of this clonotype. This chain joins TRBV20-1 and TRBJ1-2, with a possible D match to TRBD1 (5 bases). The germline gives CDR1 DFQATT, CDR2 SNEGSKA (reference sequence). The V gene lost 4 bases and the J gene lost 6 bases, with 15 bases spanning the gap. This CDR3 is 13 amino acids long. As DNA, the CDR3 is TGCAGTGCTACAAAGGGGAGGTTAGATGGCTACACCTTC. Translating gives CSATKGRLDGYTF.

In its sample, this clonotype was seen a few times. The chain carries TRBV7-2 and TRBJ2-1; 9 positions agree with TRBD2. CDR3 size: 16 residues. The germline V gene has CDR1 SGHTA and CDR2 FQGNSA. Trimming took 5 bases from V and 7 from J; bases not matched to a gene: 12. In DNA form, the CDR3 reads TGTGCCAGCAGCCCCGGGGGGCTAGCGGGATGGAATGAGCAGTTCTTC. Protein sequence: CASSPGGLAGWNEQFF.

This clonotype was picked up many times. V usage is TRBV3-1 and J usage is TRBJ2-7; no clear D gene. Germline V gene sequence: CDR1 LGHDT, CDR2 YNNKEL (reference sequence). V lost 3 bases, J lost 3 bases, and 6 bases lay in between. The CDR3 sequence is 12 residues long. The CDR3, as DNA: TGTGCCAGCAGCCACTGGGACTACGAGCAGTACTTC. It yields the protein CASSHWDYEQYF.

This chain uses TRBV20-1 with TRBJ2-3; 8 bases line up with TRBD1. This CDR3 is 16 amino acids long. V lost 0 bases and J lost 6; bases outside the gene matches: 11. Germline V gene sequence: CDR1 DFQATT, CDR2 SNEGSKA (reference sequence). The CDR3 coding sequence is TGCAGTGCTAGAGACCCGGGACAGGTCGAATTGGATACGCAGTATTTT. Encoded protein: CSARDPGQVELDTQYF.

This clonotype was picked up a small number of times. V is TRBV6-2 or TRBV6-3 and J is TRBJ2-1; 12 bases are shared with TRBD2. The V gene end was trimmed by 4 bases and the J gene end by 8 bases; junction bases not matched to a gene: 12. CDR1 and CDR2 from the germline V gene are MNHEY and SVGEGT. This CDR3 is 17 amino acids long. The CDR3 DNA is TGTGCCAGCAGTTCGCTCGGACTAGCGGGGAACCCGGATGAGCAGTTCTTC. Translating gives CASSSLGLAGNPDEQFF.

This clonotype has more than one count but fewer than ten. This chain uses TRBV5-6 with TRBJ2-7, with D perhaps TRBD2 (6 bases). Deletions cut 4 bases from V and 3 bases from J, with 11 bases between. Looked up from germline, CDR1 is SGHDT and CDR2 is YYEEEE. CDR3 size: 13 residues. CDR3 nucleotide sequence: TGTGCCAGCAGCCGGGGACTGAGCTACGAGCAGTACTTC. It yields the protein CASSRGLSYEQYF. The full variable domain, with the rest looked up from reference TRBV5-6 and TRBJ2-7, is DAGVTQSPTHLIKTRGQQVTLRCSPKSGHDTVSWYQQALGQGPQFIFQYYEEEERQRGNFPDRFSGHQFPNYSSELNVNALLLGDSALYLCASSRGLSYEQYFGPGTRLTVT.

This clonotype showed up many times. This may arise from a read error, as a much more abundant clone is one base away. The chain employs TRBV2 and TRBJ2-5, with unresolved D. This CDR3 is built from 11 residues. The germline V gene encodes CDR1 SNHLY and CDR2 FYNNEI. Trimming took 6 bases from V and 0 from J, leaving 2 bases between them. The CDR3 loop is CASSYQETQYF. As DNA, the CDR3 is TGTGCCAGCAGCTACCAAGAGACCCAGTACTTC.

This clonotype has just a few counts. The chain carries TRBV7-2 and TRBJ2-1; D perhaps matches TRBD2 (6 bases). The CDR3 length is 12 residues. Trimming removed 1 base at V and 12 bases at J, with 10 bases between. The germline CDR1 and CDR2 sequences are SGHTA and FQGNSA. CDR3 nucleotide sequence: TGTGCCAGCAGCTTAGATGCCGGGGGGCAGTTCTTC. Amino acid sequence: CASSLDAGGQFF.

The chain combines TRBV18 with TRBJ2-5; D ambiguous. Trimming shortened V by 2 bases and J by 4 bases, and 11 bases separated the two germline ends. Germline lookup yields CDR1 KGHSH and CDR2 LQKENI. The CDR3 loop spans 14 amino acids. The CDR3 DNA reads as TGTGCCAGCTCACCAACGACTTCGGGAGAGACCCAGTACTTC. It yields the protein CASSPTTSGETQYF.

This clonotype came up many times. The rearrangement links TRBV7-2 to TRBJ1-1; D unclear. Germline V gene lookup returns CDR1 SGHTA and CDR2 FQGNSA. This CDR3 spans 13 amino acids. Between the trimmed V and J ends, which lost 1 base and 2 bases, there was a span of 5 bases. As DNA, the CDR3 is TGTGCCAGCAGCTTAGTGGGTAACACTGAAGCTTTCTTT. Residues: CASSLVGNTEAFF.

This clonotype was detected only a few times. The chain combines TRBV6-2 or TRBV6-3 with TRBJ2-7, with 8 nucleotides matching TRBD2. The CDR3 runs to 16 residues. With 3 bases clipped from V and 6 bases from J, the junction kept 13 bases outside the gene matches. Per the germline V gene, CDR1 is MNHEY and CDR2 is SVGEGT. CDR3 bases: TGTGCCAGCAGTTATCAGCCCGGGACTAGTGGTCGCGAGCAGTACTTC. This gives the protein CASSYQPGTSGREQYF.

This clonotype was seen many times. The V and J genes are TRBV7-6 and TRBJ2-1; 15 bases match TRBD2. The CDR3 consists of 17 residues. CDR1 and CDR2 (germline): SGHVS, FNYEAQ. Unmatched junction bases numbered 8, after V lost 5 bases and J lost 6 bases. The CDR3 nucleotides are TGTGCCAGCAGCCCCGGACTAGCGGGAGGGCCTCCCAATGAGCAGTTCTTC. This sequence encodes CASSPGLAGGPPNEQFF.